One and the same sample provided the 15 T cell receptor beta chains below, sequenced in a study of T cell changes during pregnancy in multiple sclerosis. The method was immunoSEQ multiplex PCR; TCRdb's version includes in-frame clones alone and lacks a portion of them. Among more than 70,000 clones listed, 93% were seen once. The sequencing here drew on peripheral blood, taken in the second trimester of pregnancy. All receptors come from a female donor with multiple sclerosis, enrolled in a pregnancy study.

This chain uses TRBV30 with TRBJ1-4; D unresolved. CDR3 length: 13 amino acids. V was cut by 4 bases and J by 4 bases, with 10 bases left in between. Germline assignment: CDR1 GTSNPN and CDR2 SVGIG (reference sequence). CDR3 loop: CAWKFGLNEKLFF. The CDR3 DNA reads as TGTGCCTGGAAATTCGGACTTAATGAAAAACTGTTTTTT. Looking up the rest from reference TRBV30 and TRBJ1-4 gives the full variable domain: SQTIHQWPATLVQPVGSPLSLECTVEGTSNPNLYWYRQAAGRGLQLLFYSVGIGQISSEVPQNLSASRPQDRQFILSSKKLLLSDSGFYLCAWKFGLNEKLFFGSGTQLSVL.

The CDR3 bases are TGTGCCACCAGCAGGCACCCGGGATCCGGGGATGTGAACACTGAAGCTTTCTTT. Amino acid sequence: CATSRHPGSGDVNTEAFF. This chain uses TRBV15 with TRBJ1-1; D is uncertain. V was trimmed by 3 bases and J by 0 bases, leaving 20 bases between them. The length of the CDR3 is 18 residues. Germline V gene lookup returns CDR1 LNHNV and CDR2 YYDKDF (reference sequence).

J is TRBJ1-6 and V is TRBV19; 9 bases are a match to TRBD1. V dropped 3 bases and J dropped 6; count of bases not matched to a gene: 6. This CDR3 region has 16 residues. Germline V gives CDR1 LNHDA, CDR2 SQIVND (reference sequence). CDR3 nucleotides: TGTGCCAGTAGTATTTTAGGGACAGGGCTTAATTCACCCCTCCACTTT. This translates into CASSILGTGLNSPLHF. The complete variable domain, with remaining parts taken from reference TRBV19 and TRBJ1-6, reads DGGITQSPKYLFRKEGQNVTLSCEQNLNHDAMYWYRQDPGQGLRLIYYSQIVNDFQKGDIAEGYSVSREKKESFPLTVTSAQKNPTAFYLCASSILGTGLNSPLHFGNGTRLTVT.

The V and J genes are TRBV11-1 and TRBJ2-1, with D possibly TRBD1 on 5 matching bases. Germline V gene data show CDR1 as SGHAT and CDR2 as FQDESV (reference sequence). The V and J ends lost 5 bases and 13 bases respectively, with 15 bases between them. The CDR3 loop spans 12 amino acids. CDR3 sequence reads: CASSKLDRSQFF. DNA for the CDR3: TGTGCCAGCAGCAAACTCGACAGATCCCAGTTCTTC.

The V gene is TRBV27, the J gene TRBJ2-1; 8 bases line up with TRBD1. CDR1 is MNHEY and CDR2 is SMNVEV in the germline V gene (reference sequence). With 10 bases clipped from V and 6 bases from J, the junction kept 14 bases outside the gene matches. This CDR3 has 15 residues. The CDR3 bases are TGTGCCATCAGGACAGGGCTTTGGGAAGGCAATGAGCAGTTCTTC. Translating gives CAIRTGLWEGNEQFF.

This clone was seen only a few times. V usage is TRBV27 and J usage is TRBJ2-5; no definite D call. The ends were cut back, 4 bases at V and 4 bases at J, with 7 bases in the middle. There are 12 residues in the CDR3. Germline loops: CDR1 MNHEY, CDR2 SMNVEV (reference sequence). DNA of the CDR3: TGTGCCAGCAGTTCGTTCGGAGAGACCCAGTACTTC. This sequence encodes CASSSFGETQYF.

The V and J genes are TRBV5-4 and TRBJ2-2; TRBD2 agrees at 9 bases. CDR1 and CDR2 from the germline V gene are SGHNT and YYREEE (reference sequence). J was trimmed by 3 bases and V by 0 bases; bases with no gene match: 9. This CDR3 contains 18 residues. CDR3 sequence (DNA): TGTGCCAGCAGCTTGGGAGGGCGGGGGGGCCAGGACACCGGGGAGCTGTTTTTT. It codes for CASSLGGRGGQDTGELFF.

The chain employs TRBV27 and TRBJ2-1; TRBD2 aligns across 10 bases. Trimming at V came to 6 bases and at J to 1 base, leaving 6 bases not matched to a gene. The length of the CDR3 is 16 residues. Germline assignment: CDR1 MNHEY and CDR2 SMNVEV (reference sequence). The CDR3, as DNA: TGTGCCAGCAGCCCGAGGACTAGCGGATCCTACAATGAGCAGTTCTTC. It yields the protein CASSPRTSGSYNEQFF.

The rearrangement uses TRBV6-6 and TRBJ1-1; 9 nucleotides align to TRBD1. The CDR3 is 15 amino acids. The germline CDR1 and CDR2 sequences are MNHNY and SVGAGI (reference sequence). V trimming: 6 bases; J trimming: 1 base; junction bases outside the gene matches: 6. For the CDR3, the DNA is TGTGCCAGCAGCCCAACGGACAGGGGGAACACTGAAGCTTTCTTT. It is translated as CASSPTDRGNTEAFF.

This clone showed up just once. The rearrangement joins TRBV2 to TRBJ2-7; D is possibly TRBD1 (6 bases). This CDR3 has 14 amino acids. Germline-derived CDR1 and CDR2 are SNHLY and FYNNEI. V gave up 4 bases and J gave up 2 bases, with 12 bases separating them. Written as DNA, the CDR3 is TGTGCCAGCAGTGCCGGACAGCCGCCCTACGAGCAGTACTTC. It yields the protein CASSAGQPPYEQYF.

The chain has TRBV5-1 and TRBJ2-1; 9 bases agree with TRBD2. The CDR3 is 15 amino acids. CDR1 and CDR2 from the germline V gene are SGHRS and YFSETQ. V gave up 0 bases and J gave up 7 bases; unmatched junction bases: 5. The DNA for the CDR3 is TGCGCCAGCAGCTTGGCGAGCGGGGGGAGGAATGAGCAGTTCTTC. Translating it yields CASSLASGGRNEQFF.

This chain uses TRBV2 with TRBJ1-1, with TRBD1 matching over 10 bases. With V trimmed by 5 bases and J by 0 bases, 3 bases remained unmatched. The germline CDR1 and CDR2 sequences are SNHLY and FYNNEI. CDR3 length: 15 residues. The CDR3 nucleotides read TGTGCCAGCAGTCCGGACAGGGGGTTGAACACTGAAGCTTTCTTT. It codes for CASSPDRGLNTEAFF.

With regard to this clone: Distinct nucleotide sequences in the sample also encode this CDR3. This chain connects TRBV6-4 to TRBJ2-2, with a weak D call TRBD1 (6 bases). The ends were cut back, 4 bases at V and 6 bases at J, with 9 bases in the middle. The CDR3 has 13 residues. Per the germline V gene, CDR1 is MRHNA and CDR2 is SNTAGT. CDR3 bases: TGTGCCAGCAGTGGAGGACAGCCCGGGGAGCTGTTTTTT. This sequence encodes CASSGGQPGELFF.

J is TRBJ1-1 and V is TRBV7-9; no clear D gene. This CDR3 comprises 14 residues. V was clipped by 1 base and J by 0 bases, with 6 bases between them. CDR1 is SEHNR, CDR2 FQNEAQ, per germline (reference sequence). The CDR3 DNA reads TGTGCCAGCAGCTTAGTCCAGGTGAACACTGAAGCTTTCTTT. Amino acid sequence: CASSLVQVNTEAFF.

The rearrangement uses TRBV5-1 and TRBJ2-5; the match to TRBD1 covers 9 bases. The CDR3 length is 15 residues. Losses at the gene ends were 4 bases for V and 12 bases for J; bases not matched to a gene: 16. Per the germline V gene, CDR1 is SGHRS and CDR2 is YFSETQ. The CDR3 nucleotides read TGCGCCAGCAGCCAAAAGAACGGGACAGGGTTTTGCAAGTACTTC. It codes for CASSQKNGTGFCKYF. The full variable domain, rest sourced from reference TRBV5-1 and TRBJ2-5, is KAGVTQTPRYLIKTRGQQVTLSCSPISGHRSVSWYQQTPGQGLQFLFEYFSETQRNKGNFPGRFSGRQFSNSRSEMNVSTLELGDSALYLCASSQKNGTGFCKYFGPGTRLLVL.